The entry below gives a single T cell receptor beta chain sequence along with its context. Its antigen is not known. The data are from a study of cytomegalovirus exposure and HLA in healthy donors. Turning to the study itself: Among the 398 genotyped donors, about 81% were placed in the Caucasian-associated ancestry cluster.

The CDR3 sequence is 15 residues long. The ends lost 6 bases at V and 5 bases at J; junction bases unmatched: 9. Germline CDR1 reads SNHLY; CDR2 reads FYNNEI. Overall study results and limits: The study put under 200 TCR beta chains on its list as cytomegalovirus-associated. There were several of the most significant clusters that appeared linked to common viral pathogens in a later analysis.

The study ran its PCR with 60 Vbeta and 13 Jbeta primers. Clones were sequenced by immunoSEQ multiplex PCR, and TCRdb holds only the in-frame ones, with some missing. The sample lists roughly 120,000 clones; 70% to 85% were seen once. The donors were healthy bone marrow donors. The J gene is TRBJ2-7, the V gene TRBV2, with 11 nucleotides matching TRBD1. The sequenced sample was PBMCs. The receptor's source is a woman between 40 and 55 years old in good health and CMV-seropositive. The CDR3 DNA reads as TGTGCCAGCAGACCCCGGACAGGGGGCATGAACGAGCAGTACTTC. Protein product: CASRPRTGGMNEQYF.